A single sample is the source of the 18 T cell receptor beta chains below, sequenced in a study of technical replicates of blood from a handful of donors. Sequenced by immunoSEQ multiplex PCR; TCRdb stores in-frame clones only, minus some. The sample yields about 75,000 clones, around 97% seen once. The specimen was T cells isolated from PBMCs. The receptors were sampled from a human donor in good health.

The gene calls are TRBV4-2 and TRBJ2-1; 13 bases map to TRBD2. The germline V gene has CDR1 LGHNA and CDR2 YNFKEQ. The CDR3 is 16 amino acids. J lost 10 bases, V lost 1 base, and 7 bases had no gene match. CDR3 region: CASSQVLTSGRGEQFF. For the CDR3, the DNA is TGTGCCAGCAGCCAAGTCTTAACTAGCGGGAGGGGGGAGCAGTTCTTC.

This clone occurred once. The rearrangement uses TRBV11-1 and TRBJ2-7, with D unclear. V lost 5 bases and J 4 bases, leaving 6 bases between the germline ends. From germline, CDR1 is SGHAT and CDR2 FQDESV (reference sequence). The CDR3 has 11 residues. The CDR3 protein is CASSPGYEQYF. Here the CDR3 DNA reads TGTGCCAGCAGCCCCGGGTACGAGCAGTACTTC.

V is TRBV5-4 and J is TRBJ2-2; 7 nucleotides align to TRBD2. Losses at the gene ends were 4 bases for V and 3 bases for J; bases not matched to a gene: 12. Germline V lookup: CDR1 SGHNT, CDR2 YYREEE (reference sequence). The CDR3 totals 17 residues. CDR3 in amino acids: CASSLWRGGPDTGELFF. The CDR3 nucleotides read TGTGCCAGCAGCCTCTGGAGGGGAGGGCCCGACACCGGGGAGCTGTTTTTT.

The chain combines TRBV15 with TRBJ2-7, with D unresolved. Trimming took 0 bases from V and 3 from J, leaving 12 bases between them. The CDR3 spans 15 residues. Looked up from germline, CDR1 is LNHNV and CDR2 is YYDKDF (reference sequence). This CDR3 reads CATSRDLYSSYEQYF. In DNA, the CDR3 is TGTGCCACCAGCAGAGATCTCTACAGTAGCTACGAGCAGTACTTC. The whole variable domain, filled in from reference TRBV15 and TRBJ2-7, reads DAMVIQNPRYQVTQFGKPVTLSCSQTLNHNVMYWYQQKSSQAPKLLFHYYDKDFNNEADTPDNFQSRRPNTSFCFLDIRSPGLGDTAMYLCATSRDLYSSYEQYFGPGTRLTVT.

This chain joins TRBV5-1 and TRBJ1-4, with 7 bases fitting TRBD1. CDR3 length: 15 residues. The germline V gene has CDR1 SGHRS and CDR2 YFSETQ. Trimming cost V 0 bases and J 7 bases; bases outside gene matches: 6. The DNA of the CDR3 is TGCGCCAGCAGCTTGGCCGACAGGGTAGTTGAAAAACTGTTTTTT. It codes for CASSLADRVVEKLFF.

The chain couples TRBV7-2 to TRBJ2-7, with D possibly TRBD1 on 6 matching bases. The length of the CDR3 is 15 residues. V was clipped by 3 bases and J by 3 bases, with 15 bases between them. The germline V gene encodes CDR1 SGHTA and CDR2 FQGNSA. This chain's CDR3 is CASSLGFGQIYEQYF. CDR3 coding DNA: TGTGCCAGCAGCTTGGGTTTTGGACAGATCTACGAGCAGTACTTC. Full variable domain (rest looked up from reference TRBV7-2 and TRBJ2-7): GAGVSQSPSNKVTEKGKDVELRCDPISGHTALYWYRQSLGQGLEFLIYFQGNSAPDKSGLPSDRFSAERTGGSVSTLTIQRTQQEDSAVYLCASSLGFGQIYEQYFGPGTRLTVT.

The rearrangement joins TRBV6-5 to TRBJ2-7; TRBD1 aligns across 7 bases. The CDR3 is 14 residues long. Trimming removed 6 bases from V and 3 bases from J; junction bases left unmatched: 8. Germline V lookup: CDR1 MNHEY, CDR2 SVGAGI. CDR3 amino acids: CASSPDRRDYEQYF. Written as DNA, the CDR3 is TGTGCCAGCAGCCCGGACAGGAGAGACTACGAGCAGTACTTC.

This chain connects TRBV18 to TRBJ2-2; D ambiguous. The CDR3 contains 12 residues. V shed 3 bases and J shed 6 bases, with 5 bases lying between them. Germline V gives CDR1 KGHSH, CDR2 LQKENI. The CDR3 DNA reads TGTGCCAGCTCACCTCTCTCCGGGGAGCTGTTTTTT. This gives the protein CASSPLSGELFF.

The chain couples TRBV7-9 to TRBJ2-5; no firm D call. Germline V CDR1 and CDR2: SEHNR, FQNEAQ (reference sequence). The CDR3 runs 15 residues. Trimming removed 5 bases at V and 4 bases at J, with 17 bases between. As DNA, the CDR3 is TGTGCCAGCAGCCAACCCTCTAGGTCCCCAGAGACCCAGTACTTC. Amino acid sequence: CASSQPSRSPETQYF.

The rearrangement joins TRBV4-1 to TRBJ2-2; 9 positions agree with TRBD2. Trimming removed 5 bases from V and 8 bases from J; junction bases left unmatched: 12. Looked up from germline, CDR1 is MGHRA and CDR2 is YSYEKL. The CDR3 loop spans 16 amino acids. The CDR3 is CASSSTSGKTGGELFF. Here the CDR3 DNA reads TGCGCCAGCAGCTCGACTAGCGGAAAAACGGGGGGGGAGCTGTTTTTT.

Concerning this clone itself: At one end, the junction sequence differs from germline, possibly due to a read error. The rearrangement uses TRBV7-7 and TRBJ2-5; 8 bases align to TRBD1. Germline values: CDR1 SSHAT, CDR2 FNYEAQ (reference sequence). The CDR3 has 14 amino acids. CDR3 sequence (DNA): TGTGCTAGCAGCCGGACAGGGTACCGGGAGACCCAGTACTTC. This gives the protein CASSRTGYRETQYF.

This chain links TRBV6-1 with TRBJ2-7; a possible D gene is TRBD1 (5 bases). This CDR3 comprises 15 residues. Germline-derived CDR1 and CDR2 are MNHNS and SASEGT. Trimming removed 3 bases at V and 5 bases at J, with 17 bases between. CDR3 region: CASSDRGSPLDEQYF. The DNA of the CDR3 is TGTGCCAGCAGTGATAGGGGCTCCCCCCTAGACGAGCAGTACTTC.

The J gene is TRBJ2-7, the V gene TRBV9, with no clear D. Trimming took off 0 bases at V and 6 bases at J, with 19 bases between the two ends. CDR3 size: 16 residues. The germline gives CDR1 SGDLS, CDR2 YYNGEE. CDR3 bases: TGTGCCAGCAGCGTAGACTCAGTCACAGTCGCCTCCGAGCAGTACTTC. Amino acid sequence: CASSVDSVTVASEQYF.

The chain couples TRBV28 to TRBJ2-7; D uncertain. The V end lost 3 bases, the J end lost 5 bases, and 2 bases lay between the germline ends. CDR3 length: 10 residues. Per germline, CDR1 MDHEN and CDR2 SYDVKM. CDR3 protein: CASSFNEQYF. The CDR3 nucleotides are TGTGCCAGCAGTTTCAACGAGCAGTACTTC.

The V gene is TRBV19, the J gene TRBJ2-1, with D possibly matching TRBD2 (6 bases). Per the germline V gene, CDR1 is LNHDA and CDR2 is SQIVND (reference sequence). The length of the CDR3 is 18 residues. Trimming removed 2 bases at V and 5 bases at J, with 22 bases between. The CDR3 coding sequence is TGTGCCAGTAGTATAAGTAGGGGAAGACAGACTAGAAACAATGAGCAGTTCTTC. As protein: CASSISRGRQTRNNEQFF.

V is TRBV12-5 and J is TRBJ2-7; 9 bases fit TRBD1. J was trimmed by 1 base and V by 0 bases; bases with no gene match: 7. Per germline, CDR1 LGHNT and CDR2 FRNRAP. This CDR3 contains 17 residues. CDR3 sequence reads: CASGLVLDRGSSYEQYF. The CDR3 nucleotides read TGTGCTAGTGGTTTGGTCCTCGACAGGGGGTCTTCCTACGAGCAGTACTTC.

The gene calls are TRBV7-8 and TRBJ2-2; D gene ambiguous. The V gene's germline CDR1 is SGHVS and CDR2 FQNEAQ. Trimming removed 2 bases from V and 2 bases from J, with 9 bases in between. CDR3 length: 15 residues. CDR3 bases: TGTGCCAGCAGCTTAAATACATACAACACCGGGGAGCTGTTTTTT. As protein: CASSLNTYNTGELFF.

This clone was found once. The rearrangement links TRBV5-1 to TRBJ2-7; tentatively, D is TRBD2 (5 bases). The CDR3 covers 12 residues. V was clipped by 4 bases and J by 5 bases, with 10 bases between them. Germline assignment: CDR1 SGHRS and CDR2 YFSETQ. In DNA, the CDR3 is TGCGCCAGCAGCCTTGGACTGGACGAGCAGTACTTC. Amino acid sequence: CASSLGLDEQYF.